This TCR beta chain was captured in a study of blood T cells in healthy people across ages. Combining a sample-barcoded 5' primer with a J-beta primer mix, a second PCR ran for roughly 7 to 12 cycles. MiXCR, run by TCRdb on the 5' RACE reads, gives a single entry per CDR3 protein. The table lists roughly 700,000 distinct CDR3 sequences, about half of them singletons, with 25% to 35% in the top ten. The TCR was taken from a woman in her sixties or seventies in good health. The sample comprised blood.

The CDR3 spells CSAQAGFNSEQFF. The DNA of the CDR3 is TGCAGTGCCCAGGCCGGGTTCAACAGTGAGCAGTTCTTC. V usage is TRBV20-1 and J usage is TRBJ2-1, with D uncertain. V was trimmed by 6 bases and J by 9 bases, leaving 18 bases between them. CDR1 and CDR2 from the germline V gene are DFQATT and SNEGSKA (reference sequence). The CDR3 has 13 residues.